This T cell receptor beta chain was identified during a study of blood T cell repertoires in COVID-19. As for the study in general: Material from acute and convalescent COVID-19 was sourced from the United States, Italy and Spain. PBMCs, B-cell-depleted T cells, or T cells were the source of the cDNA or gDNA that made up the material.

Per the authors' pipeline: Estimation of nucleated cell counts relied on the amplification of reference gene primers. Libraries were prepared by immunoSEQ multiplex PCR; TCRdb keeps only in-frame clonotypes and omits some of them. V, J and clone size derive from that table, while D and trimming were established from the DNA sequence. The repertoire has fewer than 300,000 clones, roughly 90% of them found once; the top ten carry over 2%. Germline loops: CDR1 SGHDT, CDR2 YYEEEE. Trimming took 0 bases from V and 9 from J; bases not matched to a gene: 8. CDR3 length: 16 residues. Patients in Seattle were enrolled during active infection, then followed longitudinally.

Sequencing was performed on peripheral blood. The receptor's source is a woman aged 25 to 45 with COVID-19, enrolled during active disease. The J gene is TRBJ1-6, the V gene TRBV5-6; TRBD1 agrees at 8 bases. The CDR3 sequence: CASSLGSGGYGSPLHF. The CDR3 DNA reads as TGTGCCAGCAGCTTGGGTTCAGGGGGCTATGGTTCACCCCTCCACTTT.